This entry features one T cell receptor (beta chain) sequence. The antigen it binds to is not known. The input lacks base qualities; no much larger clone sits a single base away. A distance of 21 bases separates the germline ends of V and J, which lose 6 bases and 3 bases respectively. CDR1 is given as SNHLY and CDR2 as FYNNEI, both from the germline V gene. From the cysteine through the phenylalanine, the CDR3 covers 16 amino acids. Only the CDR3 part of the read is kept: 48 bases, read in frame from the first base. The record originates from a study of blood T cell repertoires in COVID-19 (dated by TCRdb to the early 2020s). Study-wide context: The collaborator samples originated in the United States, Italy and Spain and spanned the acute and convalescent phases of COVID-19. HLA class I and class II types, where available, came from metadata supplied by the sample provider rather than from assay-based typing. A de-identified subject ID, COVID-19 status, age in years and sex were almost always included in the sample metadata. The samples were drawn from the first 160 participants of the ongoing ImmuneRACE study and from about 1,200 subjects provided by 6 global collaborators. A freely available public database, intended as a resource for researchers studying the immune response to SARS-CoV-2, is where the repertoires were released. The material from the prospective study consisted of cDNA or gDNA derived from T cells, B-cell-depleted T cells, or PBMCs. The dataset comprised deeply sampled blood TCRbeta repertoires from subjects exposed to, actively infected with, or recovered from COVID-19.

The immunoSEQ Assay, a bias-controlled multiplex PCR, was used to amplify TCRbeta CDR3 regions from genomic DNA. In the paper's pipeline: Nucleated cell counts per sample were estimated from amplification of reference gene primers within the assay. To quantify the absolute abundance of each unique TCRbeta CDR3 rearrangement, sequence reads were collapsed and filtered. For each sample, productive Simpson clonality was calculated as the square root of Simpson's diversity index across productive rearrangements. Not all clones reach the TCRdb copy of this immuneACCESS table, which keeps in-frame sequences only. Checked studies attribute under half of the gap to unresolved V genes and leave the rest unexplained. That table furnishes V, J and clone size, whereas the DNA furnished D and trimming. A total of about 260,000 clones appear in this sample, approximately 82% of them only once. Approximately 1.9% of the sample comes from the top ten.

Summary of the overall study and its limitations: Clinical and demographic metadata were provided uncurated, with the amount varying by source and participant.

Whole blood was collected in K2EDTA tubes by collaborating institutions according to the institutions' own protocols. Collaborator samples were shipped for TCRbeta analysis as frozen whole blood, isolated PBMCs, or DNA extracted from either sample type. The sequence links TRBV2 to TRBJ2-7, with a weak D call of TRBD2 (7 bases match). This clonotype originated in a woman aged 80 or over with acute or convalescent COVID-19. The sample was peripheral blood. This receptor carries the CDR3 CASSLALLRGGYEQYF. The DNA is TGTGCCAGCAGCCTCGCCCTTTTGAGGGGGGGCTACGAGCAGTACTTC.